Reported below is one T cell receptor (beta chain). No antigen is known for it. The sample's time point: patch test 1, 2 weeks after DPC sensitization. As to treatment: therapeutic diphenylcyclopropenone sensitization with weekly scalp DPC. Before extraction, the whole blood was not fractionated, and total RNA was taken from it. TCRdb re-analysed the RACE reads in MiXCR, keeping a single row per CDR3 protein. This sample yields roughly 180,000 distinct CDR3 sequences, of which about 14% are seen a single time; 1.5% to 2% belongs to the top ten. The data originate from a study of human T cells and chemical hapten exposure. Whole-study context: Researchers reported sensitizing a roughly 2 cm by roughly 2 cm upper inner arm skin site with 2% DPC. Findings and limits, study-wide: High-frequency TCRs, those above 1 in 1000, stayed the same after DPC sensitization.

V lost 5 bases to trimming and J lost 4 bases, with 14 bases between them. There are 14 residues in the CDR3. CDR1 DFQATT and CDR2 SNEGSKA come from the germline V gene (reference sequence). J is TRBJ1-4 and V is TRBV20-1; weak D call: TRBD1 (5 bases). The clonotype originates from a woman younger than 45 with alopecia areata. Some clones in this sample may be carry-over from other donors' samples. The sample here was whole blood, taken in connection with sensitization to the hapten diphenylcyclopropenone (DPC). The CDR3 DNA reads as TGCAGTGCTCAACCGGGACGGAGTAATGAAAAACTGTTTTTT. Residues: CSAQPGRSNEKLFF.